Presented here are 31 T cell receptor beta chains from one specimen sequenced in a study of early stage breast cancer tumors. Method: immunoSEQ multiplex PCR; TCRdb's copy keeps in-frame clones and lacks some. The data show around 10,000 clones, 66% seen once. Material: breast tumor tissue. The source is a person aged 45 to 59 with breast cancer.

V and J are TRBV5-4 and TRBJ2-7; D perhaps matches TRBD1 (6 bases). The CDR3 contains 14 residues. Trimming pared 4 bases from V and 0 bases from J, leaving 11 bases between. Germline loops: CDR1 SGHNT, CDR2 YYREEE (reference sequence). CDR3 coding DNA: TGTGCCAGCAGCATCGACAGGAACTCCTACGAGCAGTACTTC. Amino acids: CASSIDRNSYEQYF. Full variable domain (outside the CDR3, taken from reference TRBV5-4 and TRBJ2-7): ETGVTQSPTHLIKTRGQQVTLRCSSQSGHNTVSWYQQALGQGPQFIFQYYREEENGRGNFPPRFSGLQFPNYSSELNVNALELDDSALYLCASSIDRNSYEQYFGPGTRLTVT.

The chain couples TRBV7-2 to TRBJ2-3, with D possibly matching TRBD1 (5 bases). The ends were cut back, 0 bases at V and 12 bases at J, with 13 bases in the middle. Germline lookup yields CDR1 SGHTA and CDR2 FQGNSA. The CDR3 is 13 amino acids. CDR3 sequence: CASSLAPGLGQYF. The CDR3 DNA reads TGTGCCAGCAGCTTAGCCCCAGGGTTGGGTCAGTATTTT.

This clone was counted a few times. This rearrangement joins TRBV4-1 to TRBJ2-1, with 7 bases identical to TRBD2. The germline V gene has CDR1 MGHRA and CDR2 YSYEKL. This CDR3 is built from 16 residues. The junction had 8 bases not matched to a gene; V was cut back by 0 bases and J by 6 bases. DNA for the CDR3: TGCGCCAGCAGCCAAGAAATTCCACCTAGCGGCAATGAGCAGTTCTTC. It translates to CASSQEIPPSGNEQFF.

The sample holds a few counts of this clone. The chain recombines TRBV7-9 with TRBJ2-1; TRBD2 aligns across 7 bases. After removal of 5 bases from V and 0 bases from J, the junction contained 7 bases not matched to a gene. The length of the CDR3 is 16 residues. Germline loops: CDR1 SEHNR, CDR2 FQNEAQ (reference sequence). The CDR3 is CASSPPGGGSYNEQFF. The CDR3 DNA sequence: TGTGCCAGCAGCCCCCCGGGGGGAGGCTCCTACAATGAGCAGTTCTTC.

This clone appeared a few times. CDR3 region: CASSMIGGGALAKNIQYF. DNA for the CDR3: TGTGCCAGTAGTATGATCGGCGGGGGGGCCCTAGCCAAAAACATTCAGTACTTC. This chain connects TRBV19 to TRBJ2-4, with 9 bases matching TRBD2. There are 18 residues in the CDR3. CDR1 is LNHDA and CDR2 is SQIVND in the germline V gene (reference sequence). Trimming took 3 bases from V and 0 from J; bases not matched to a gene: 9. Drawing the rest from reference TRBV19 and TRBJ2-4, the complete variable domain is DGGITQSPKYLFRKEGQNVTLSCEQNLNHDAMYWYRQDPGQGLRLIYYSQIVNDFQKGDIAEGYSVSREKKESFPLTVTSAQKNPTAFYLCASSMIGGGALAKNIQYFGAGTRLSVL.

The V and J genes are TRBV5-8 and TRBJ1-1; D possibly corresponds to TRBD1 (5 bases). The CDR3 loop spans 14 amino acids. Germline CDR1 is SGHTS and CDR2 is YDEGEE. Between the trimmed V and J ends, which lost 4 bases and 5 bases, there was a span of 15 bases. For the CDR3, the DNA is TGTGCCAGCAGCCTGCCTTGGGGGGGTACTGAAGCTTTCTTT. Translation gives CASSLPWGGTEAFF. The complete variable domain, with remaining parts taken from reference TRBV5-8 and TRBJ1-1, reads EAGVTQSPTHLIKTRGQQATLRCSPISGHTSVYWYQQALGLGLQFLLWYDEGEERNRGNFPPRFSGRQFPNYSSELNVNALELEDSALYLCASSLPWGGTEAFFGQGTRLTVV.

In its sample, this clone was seen a few times. The chain uses TRBV28 and TRBJ2-7, with a weak D call TRBD1 (5 bases). The CDR3 sequence is 14 residues long. Germline lookup yields CDR1 MDHEN and CDR2 SYDVKM. Trimming took off 5 bases at V and 1 base at J, with 12 bases between the two ends. The CDR3 reads CASSTSDRSYEQYF. The CDR3 DNA follows: TGTGCCAGCAGTACCTCAGACAGATCCTACGAGCAGTACTTC. Using reference TRBV28 and TRBJ2-7 for the parts outside the CDR3, the full variable domain is DVKVTQSSRYLVKRTGEKVFLECVQDMDHENMFWYRQDPGLGLRLIYFSYDVKMKEKGDIPEGYSVSREKKERFSLILESASTNQTSMYLCASSTSDRSYEQYFGPGTRLTVT.

Sample share makes this clone medium-sized (0.01 to 0.1%). The chain has TRBV18 and TRBJ1-4; D gene unclear. The CDR3 runs 13 residues. Germline V gives CDR1 KGHSH, CDR2 LQKENI. Trimming stripped 4 bases from V and 4 bases from J, with 7 bases between. As DNA, the CDR3 is TGTGCCAGCTCACTCCAGGATAATGAAAAACTGTTTTTT. It is translated as CASSLQDNEKLFF. The full variable domain, in which reference TRBV18 and TRBJ1-4 provide the parts outside the CDR3, is NAGVMQNPRHLVRRRGQEARLRCSPMKGHSHVYWYRQLPEEGLKFMVYLQKENIIDESGMPKERFSAEFPKEGPSILRIQQVVRGDSAAYFCASSLQDNEKLFFGSGTQLSVL.

The chain has TRBV2 and TRBJ1-6; D is possibly TRBD1 (5 bases). This CDR3 is built from 14 residues. Trimming left V 0 bases short and J 14 bases short, with 14 bases between. Looked up from germline, CDR1 is SNHLY and CDR2 is FYNNEI. This CDR3 reads CASSEARGDPALHF. The CDR3 coding sequence is TGTGCCAGCAGTGAAGCCCGGGGGGACCCGGCCCTCCACTTT.

This clone rates as medium-sized. The chain combines TRBV15 with TRBJ2-3; D remains unclear. V was trimmed by 0 bases and J by 7 bases, leaving 8 bases between them. CDR1 LNHNV and CDR2 YYDKDF come from the germline V gene (reference sequence). The CDR3 is 13 amino acids. The CDR3 protein is CATSRDAGNTQYF. The DNA for the CDR3 is TGTGCCACCAGCAGAGATGCTGGAAATACGCAGTATTTT.

The gene calls are TRBV7-2 and TRBJ2-1, with D uncertain. This CDR3 region has 16 residues. Trimming stripped 2 bases from V and 8 bases from J, with 19 bases between. Looked up from germline, CDR1 is SGHTA and CDR2 is FQGNSA. CDR3 in amino acids: CASSLFPGLNSDEQFF. CDR3 sequence (DNA): TGTGCCAGCAGCTTATTTCCGGGTCTAAATTCGGATGAGCAGTTCTTC.

This clone was counted between two and nine times. The chain has TRBV19 and TRBJ2-7; TRBD1 might be the D (5 bases). From germline, CDR1 is LNHDA and CDR2 SQIVND (reference sequence). The CDR3 has 13 amino acids. Between the trimmed V and J ends, which lost 5 bases and 4 bases, there was a span of 12 bases. The DNA for the CDR3 is TGTGCCAGTAGTGTCGCTAAGGGGTACGAGCAGTACTTC. Protein: CASSVAKGYEQYF.

The genes are TRBV7-9 and TRBJ2-7; the match to TRBD1 covers 7 bases. The CDR3 is 13 amino acids. Germline values: CDR1 SEHNR, CDR2 FQNEAQ (reference sequence). Trimming removed 2 bases from V and 3 bases from J; junction bases left unmatched: 1. Here the CDR3 reads CASSLQGDYEQYF. The CDR3 DNA reads as TGTGCCAGCAGCTTACAGGGGGACTACGAGCAGTACTTC. Full variable domain (remainder filled in from reference TRBV7-9 and TRBJ2-7): DTGVSQNPRHKITKRGQNVTFRCDPISEHNRLYWYRQTLGQGPEFLTYFQNEAQLEKSRLLSDRFSAERPKGSFSTLEIQRTEQGDSAMYLCASSLQGDYEQYFGPGTRLTVT.

The chain joins TRBV6-4 to TRBJ2-5, with 8 bases matching TRBD1. This CDR3 comprises 17 residues. The V and J ends lost 2 bases and 0 bases, in that order; junction bases with no gene match: 8. Germline-derived CDR1 and CDR2 are MRHNA and SNTAGT. The DNA of the CDR3 is TGTGCCAGCAGTGACCCTCAGGGGGCCGGGCACCAAGAGACCCAGTACTTC. Its translation: CASSDPQGAGHQETQYF.

This rearrangement joins TRBV5-6 to TRBJ1-1, with D tentatively TRBD1 (6 bases). V was shortened by 2 bases and J by 6 bases, with 8 bases between the two germline ends. The CDR3 is made up of 12 amino acids. The germline CDR1 and CDR2 sequences are SGHDT and YYEEEE. The CDR3 DNA is TGTGCCAGCAGCTTTGAGGGGGCTGAAGCTTTCTTT. Translating gives CASSFEGAEAFF. Full variable domain (rest looked up from reference TRBV5-6 and TRBJ1-1): DAGVTQSPTHLIKTRGQQVTLRCSPKSGHDTVSWYQQALGQGPQFIFQYYEEEERQRGNFPDRFSGHQFPNYSSELNVNALLLGDSALYLCASSFEGAEAFFGQGTRLTVV.

This clone was seen just once. The chain is built from TRBV5-6 and TRBJ2-7; 7 nucleotides match TRBD2. The CDR3 loop spans 13 amino acids. V dropped 6 bases and J dropped 2; count of bases not matched to a gene: 5. In germline, CDR1 is SGHDT, CDR2 YYEEEE. CDR3 sequence: CASTQRDPYEQYF. The CDR3 region has the DNA TGTGCCAGCACCCAGCGGGACCCCTACGAGCAGTACTTC.

This clone appeared a few times. This chain uses TRBV7-6 with TRBJ2-3; TRBD2 is a possible D gene (6 bases). The V and J ends lost 5 bases and 5 bases respectively, with 23 bases between them. The CDR3 is 17 amino acids. The germline V gene encodes CDR1 SGHVS and CDR2 FNYEAQ. The CDR3 sequence is CASSREIGTIVGDTQYF. As DNA, the CDR3 is TGTGCCAGCAGCCGGGAGATAGGGACGATAGTAGGAGATACGCAGTATTTT.

The table lists this clone with a few counts. J is TRBJ2-2 and V is TRBV5-1; D remains unclear. This CDR3 contains 17 residues. The V gene's germline CDR1 is SGHRS and CDR2 YFSETQ. With 2 bases removed from V and 4 bases from J, the gap between germline ends came to 18 bases. The CDR3 loop reads CASSFVSAAASTGELFF. The CDR3 bases are TGCGCCAGCAGCTTTGTTTCCGCGGCAGCTTCCACCGGGGAGCTGTTTTTT.

The rearrangement joins TRBV5-5 to TRBJ1-5, with D unresolved. Between the trimmed V and J ends, which lost 0 bases and 4 bases, there was a span of 14 bases. CDR1 is SGHKS, CDR2 YYEKEE, per germline (reference sequence). This CDR3 is 16 amino acids long. CDR3 DNA: TGTGCCAGCAGCTTGGGAACGGGATCCGGTAATCAGCCCCAGCATTTT. Translation: CASSLGTGSGNQPQHF.

This clone was counted a single time. The V and J genes are TRBV6-1 and TRBJ1-2, with D tentatively TRBD1 (5 bases). V lost 1 base to trimming and J lost 6 bases, with 9 bases between them. Germline V lookup: CDR1 MNHNS, CDR2 SASEGT. The CDR3 totals 13 residues. The CDR3 nucleotides are TGTGCCAGCAGTGAAGAGTTAGGGGATGGCTACACCTTC. Protein sequence: CASSEELGDGYTF.

The chain joins TRBV7-2 to TRBJ2-1; 8 bases match TRBD2. The length of the CDR3 is 14 residues. The germline V gene encodes CDR1 SGHTA and CDR2 FQGNSA. Germline trimming cut 0 bases from V and 7 bases from J; bases unmatched to any gene: 2. The CDR3 sequence is CASSLAAGANEQFF. DNA for the CDR3: TGTGCCAGCAGCTTAGCAGCGGGGGCAAATGAGCAGTTCTTC.

The chain carries TRBV5-6 and TRBJ2-7, with a tentative D call TRBD2 (5 bases). Germline V gene data show CDR1 as SGHDT and CDR2 as YYEEEE. The CDR3 is made up of 13 amino acids. V lost 9 bases and J lost 3, with 16 bases in between. CDR3 loop: CATTRFGDYEQYF. The CDR3 DNA sequence: TGTGCCACCACCCGTTTCGGGGACTACGAGCAGTACTTC.

V and J are TRBV14 and TRBJ2-1, with no clear D. From germline, CDR1 is SGHDN and CDR2 FVKESK. With 4 bases removed from V and 9 bases from J, the gap between germline ends came to 13 bases. This CDR3 comprises 13 residues. CDR3 coding DNA: TGTGCCAGCAGCCTTTCATGGACGAGTGAGCAGTTCTTC. Translated, it gives CASSLSWTSEQFF. Full variable domain (rest looked up from reference TRBV14 and TRBJ2-1): EAGVTQFPSHSVIEKGQTVTLRCDPISGHDNLYWYRRVMGKEIKFLLHFVKESKQDESGMPNNRFLAERTGGTYSTLKVQPAELEDSGVYFCASSLSWTSEQFFGPGTRLTVL.

This chain links TRBV6-1 with TRBJ1-1; D call uncertain. There are 13 residues in the CDR3. Trimming removed 7 bases from V and 6 bases from J, with 15 bases in between. Germline V gene sequence: CDR1 MNHNS, CDR2 SASEGT. CDR3 region: CASMNLVFPEAFF. DNA for the CDR3: TGTGCCAGCATGAATCTGGTCTTCCCTGAAGCTTTCTTT.

The chain is built from TRBV19 and TRBJ2-1; possible D gene TRBD1, 6 bases. This CDR3 is built from 13 residues. Germline lookup yields CDR1 LNHDA and CDR2 SQIVND (reference sequence). V was clipped by 9 bases and J by 5 bases, with 14 bases between them. The CDR3, as DNA: TGTGCCAGCGGAAGGACAGCACACAATGAGCAGTTCTTC. It specifies CASGRTAHNEQFF.

The chain has TRBV10-2 and TRBJ2-2, with a weak D call TRBD2 (6 bases). V lost 6 bases to trimming and J lost 0 bases, with 14 bases between them. Germline V gene sequence: CDR1 WSHSY, CDR2 SAAADI. The CDR3 contains 16 residues. DNA for the CDR3: TGCGCCAGCAGGGAGGGGTTTGGGTCGAACACCGGGGAGCTGTTTTTT. It yields the protein CASREGFGSNTGELFF.

The chain joins TRBV6-6 to TRBJ2-3; TRBD2 matches 9 bases. V was clipped by 2 bases and J by 5 bases; unmatched bases: 8. Germline loops: CDR1 MNHNY, CDR2 SVGAGI (reference sequence). The CDR3 runs to 16 residues. DNA for the CDR3: TGTGCCAGCAGTTACGGAGCGGGAGGAGGAGGAGATACGCAGTATTTT. It encodes CASSYGAGGGGDTQYF.

This clone occurred a few times. The chain uses TRBV2 and TRBJ1-2, with TRBD1 as a possible D gene (5 bases). CDR1 SNHLY and CDR2 FYNNEI come from the germline V gene. The germline V and J ends were trimmed by 3 bases and 2 bases, with 10 bases remaining between them. CDR3 length equals 14 residues. The CDR3 region is CASSERGLNYGYTF. The CDR3 DNA follows: TGTGCCAGCAGTGAGAGGGGTCTCAACTATGGCTACACCTTC.

This clone appeared a few times. This chain connects TRBV6-1 to TRBJ1-1; D not resolved. The germline V gene has CDR1 MNHNS and CDR2 SASEGT. The CDR3 sequence is 13 residues long. Trimming shortened V by 2 bases and J by 10 bases, and 14 bases separated the two germline ends. The DNA of the CDR3 is TGTGCCAGCAGTGAAAGTGAAGTCCGTTTAGCTTTCTTT. Protein: CASSESEVRLAFF.

The J gene is TRBJ2-3, the V gene TRBV7-3, with D tentatively TRBD2 (6 bases). Germline V lookup: CDR1 SGHTA, CDR2 FQGTGA. Trimming pared 10 bases from V and 2 bases from J, leaving 19 bases between. The CDR3 totals 15 residues. The CDR3 sequence: CATALLGGPTDTQYF. In DNA, the CDR3 is TGTGCCACGGCCCTACTCGGGGGACCCACAGATACGCAGTATTTT.

By proportion, this clone is medium-sized. The sample has other DNA sequences that encode this CDR3 too. The rearrangement uses TRBV7-9 and TRBJ2-3; D is unresolved. Germline CDR1 is SEHNR and CDR2 is FQNEAQ (reference sequence). The CDR3 consists of 15 residues. Trimming removed 2 bases from V and 0 bases from J, with 9 bases in between. CDR3 DNA: TGTGCCAGCAGCTTATTGGCTGGAAGCACAGATACGCAGTATTTT. The encoded protein is CASSLLAGSTDTQYF.